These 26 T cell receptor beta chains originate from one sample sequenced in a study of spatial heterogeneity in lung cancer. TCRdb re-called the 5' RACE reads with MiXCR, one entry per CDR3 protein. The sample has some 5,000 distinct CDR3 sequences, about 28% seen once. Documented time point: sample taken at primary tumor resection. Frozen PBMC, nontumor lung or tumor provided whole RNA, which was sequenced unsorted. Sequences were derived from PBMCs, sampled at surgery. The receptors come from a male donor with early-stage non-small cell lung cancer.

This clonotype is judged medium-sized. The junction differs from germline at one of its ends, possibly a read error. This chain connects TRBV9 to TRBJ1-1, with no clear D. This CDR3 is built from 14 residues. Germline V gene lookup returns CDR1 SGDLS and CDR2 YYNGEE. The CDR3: CASSVGGRNSEAFF. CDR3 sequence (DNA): TGTGCCAGCAGCGTAGGAGGGAGGAACTCTGAAGCTTTCTTT.

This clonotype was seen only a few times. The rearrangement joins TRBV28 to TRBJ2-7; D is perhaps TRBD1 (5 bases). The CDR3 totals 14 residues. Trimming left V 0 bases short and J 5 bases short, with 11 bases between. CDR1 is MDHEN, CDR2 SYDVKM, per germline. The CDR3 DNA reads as TGTGCCAGCAGTTTATGGCAGGGAACCCACGAGCAGTACTTC. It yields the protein CASSLWQGTHEQYF.

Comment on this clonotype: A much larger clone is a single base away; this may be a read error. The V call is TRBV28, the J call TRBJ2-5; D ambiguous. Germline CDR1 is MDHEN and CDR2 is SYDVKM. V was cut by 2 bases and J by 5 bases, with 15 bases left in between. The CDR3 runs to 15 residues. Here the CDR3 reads CASSLKSAELETQYF. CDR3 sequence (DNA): TGTGCCAGCAGTTTAAAGAGCGCAGAGTTGGAGACCCAGTACTTC.

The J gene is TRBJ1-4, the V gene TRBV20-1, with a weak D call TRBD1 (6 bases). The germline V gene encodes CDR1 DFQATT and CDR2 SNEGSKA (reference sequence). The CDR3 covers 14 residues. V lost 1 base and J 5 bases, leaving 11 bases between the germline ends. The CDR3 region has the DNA TGCAGTGCTAGAGTGGGGACAAAGAATGAAAAACTGTTTTTT. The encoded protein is CSARVGTKNEKLFF.

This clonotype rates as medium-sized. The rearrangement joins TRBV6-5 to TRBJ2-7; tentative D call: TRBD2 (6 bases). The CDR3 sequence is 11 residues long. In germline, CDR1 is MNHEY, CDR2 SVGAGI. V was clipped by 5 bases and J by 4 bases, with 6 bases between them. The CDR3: CASSRGYEQYF. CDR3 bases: TGTGCCAGCAGTCGGGGGTACGAGCAGTACTTC.

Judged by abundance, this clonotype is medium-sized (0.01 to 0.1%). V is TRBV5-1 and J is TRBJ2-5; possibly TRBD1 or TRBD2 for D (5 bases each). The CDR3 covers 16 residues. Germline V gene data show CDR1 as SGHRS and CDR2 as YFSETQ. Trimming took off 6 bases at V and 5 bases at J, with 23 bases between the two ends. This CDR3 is CASTTLPGPLGETQYF. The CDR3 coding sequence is TGCGCCAGCACCACCCTTCCGGGACCCCTGGGGGAGACCCAGTACTTC. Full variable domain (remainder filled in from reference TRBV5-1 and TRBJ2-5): KAGVTQTPRYLIKTRGQQVTLSCSPISGHRSVSWYQQTPGQGLQFLFEYFSETQRNKGNFPGRFSGRQFSNSRSEMNVSTLELGDSALYLCASTTLPGPLGETQYFGPGTRLLVL.

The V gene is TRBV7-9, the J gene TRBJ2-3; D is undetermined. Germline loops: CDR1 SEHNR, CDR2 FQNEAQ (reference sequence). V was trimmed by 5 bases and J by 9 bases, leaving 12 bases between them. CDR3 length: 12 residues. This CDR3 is CASSPEMGTQYF. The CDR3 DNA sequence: TGTGCCAGCAGCCCTGAGATGGGGACGCAGTATTTT.

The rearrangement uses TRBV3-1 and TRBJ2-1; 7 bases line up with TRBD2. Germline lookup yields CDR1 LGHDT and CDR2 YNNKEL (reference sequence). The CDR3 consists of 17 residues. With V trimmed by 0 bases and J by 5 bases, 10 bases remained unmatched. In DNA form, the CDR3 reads TGTGCCAGCAGCCAAGATTTCGGGGGGTATGGAAACAATGAGCAGTTCTTC. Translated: CASSQDFGGYGNNEQFF.

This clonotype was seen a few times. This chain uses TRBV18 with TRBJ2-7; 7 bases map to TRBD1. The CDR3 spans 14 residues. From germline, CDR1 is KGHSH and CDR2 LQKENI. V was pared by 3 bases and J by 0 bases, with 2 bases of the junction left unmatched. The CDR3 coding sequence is TGTGCCAGCTCACCGGACAGGAGCTCCTACGAGCAGTACTTC. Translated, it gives CASSPDRSSYEQYF.

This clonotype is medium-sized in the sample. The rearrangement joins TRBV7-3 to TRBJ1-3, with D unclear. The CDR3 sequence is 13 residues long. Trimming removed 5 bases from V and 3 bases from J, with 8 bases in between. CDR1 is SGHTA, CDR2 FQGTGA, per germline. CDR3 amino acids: CASSPGRGNTIYF. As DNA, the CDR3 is TGTGCCAGCAGCCCCGGTCGTGGAAACACCATATATTTT.

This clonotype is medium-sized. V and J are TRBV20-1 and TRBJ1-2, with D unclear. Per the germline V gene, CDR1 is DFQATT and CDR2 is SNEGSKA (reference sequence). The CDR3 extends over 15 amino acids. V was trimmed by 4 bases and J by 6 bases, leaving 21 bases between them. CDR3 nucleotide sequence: TGCAGTGCTAACAGTCCCGGCCTTATTGCGAATGGCTACACCTTC. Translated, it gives CSANSPGLIANGYTF.

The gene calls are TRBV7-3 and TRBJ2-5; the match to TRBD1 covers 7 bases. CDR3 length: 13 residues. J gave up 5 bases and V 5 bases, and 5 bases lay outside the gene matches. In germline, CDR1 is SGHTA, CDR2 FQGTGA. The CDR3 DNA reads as TGTGCCAGCAGCCCGGGACAGTCGGAGACCCAGTACTTC. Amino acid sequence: CASSPGQSETQYF. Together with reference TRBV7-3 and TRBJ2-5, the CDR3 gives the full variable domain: GAGVSQTPSNKVTEKGKYVELRCDPISGHTALYWYRQSLGQGPEFLIYFQGTGAADDSGLPNDRFFAVRPEGSVSTLKIQRTERGDSAVYLCASSPGQSETQYFGPGTRLLVL.

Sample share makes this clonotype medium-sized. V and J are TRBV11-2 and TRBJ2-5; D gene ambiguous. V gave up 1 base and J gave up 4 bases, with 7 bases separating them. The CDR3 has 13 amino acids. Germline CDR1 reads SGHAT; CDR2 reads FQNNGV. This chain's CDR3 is CASSLGRVETQYF. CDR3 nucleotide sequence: TGTGCCAGCAGCTTAGGGCGAGTAGAGACCCAGTACTTC.

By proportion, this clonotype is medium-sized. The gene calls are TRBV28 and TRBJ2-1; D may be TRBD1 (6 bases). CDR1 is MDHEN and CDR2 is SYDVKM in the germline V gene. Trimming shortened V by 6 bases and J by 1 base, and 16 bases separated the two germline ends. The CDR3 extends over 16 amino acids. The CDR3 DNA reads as TGTGCCAGCAGGTCTAGTCAGGGGCTTTCCTACAATGAGCAGTTCTTC. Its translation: CASRSSQGLSYNEQFF.

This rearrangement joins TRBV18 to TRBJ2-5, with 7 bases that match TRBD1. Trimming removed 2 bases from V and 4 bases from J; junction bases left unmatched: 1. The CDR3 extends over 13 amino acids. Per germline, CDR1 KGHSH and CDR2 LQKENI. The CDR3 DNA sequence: TGTGCCAGCTCACCAAACAGGGGAGAGACCCAGTACTTC. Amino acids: CASSPNRGETQYF.

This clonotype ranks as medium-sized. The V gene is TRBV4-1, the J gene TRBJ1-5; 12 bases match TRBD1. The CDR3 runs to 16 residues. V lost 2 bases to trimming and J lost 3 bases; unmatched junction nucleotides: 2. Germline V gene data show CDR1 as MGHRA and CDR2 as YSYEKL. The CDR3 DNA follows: TGCGCCAGCAGCCAAAGGGACAGGGGGCTCAATCAGCCCCAGCATTTT. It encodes CASSQRDRGLNQPQHF.

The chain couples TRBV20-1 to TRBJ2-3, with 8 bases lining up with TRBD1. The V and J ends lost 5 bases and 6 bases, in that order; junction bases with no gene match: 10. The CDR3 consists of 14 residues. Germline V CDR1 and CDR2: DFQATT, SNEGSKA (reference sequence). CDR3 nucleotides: TGCAGTGCTCTTTCGACAGGGGCGGGGGATACGCAGTATTTT. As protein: CSALSTGAGDTQYF.

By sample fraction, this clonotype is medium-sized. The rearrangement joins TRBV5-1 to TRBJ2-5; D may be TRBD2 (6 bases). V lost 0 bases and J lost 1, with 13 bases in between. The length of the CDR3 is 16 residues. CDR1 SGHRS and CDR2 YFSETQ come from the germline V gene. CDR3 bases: TGCGCCAGCAGCTTGGGAGTAGCGGCCTCCCAAGAGACCCAGTACTTC. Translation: CASSLGVAASQETQYF.

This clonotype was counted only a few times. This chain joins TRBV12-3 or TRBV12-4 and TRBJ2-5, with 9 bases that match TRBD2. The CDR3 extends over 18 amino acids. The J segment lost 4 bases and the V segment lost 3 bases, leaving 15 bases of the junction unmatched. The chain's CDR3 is CASSLAGGPVGSRETQYF. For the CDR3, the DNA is TGTGCCAGCAGTTTGGCGGGAGGGCCTGTCGGTTCGAGAGAGACCCAGTACTTC.

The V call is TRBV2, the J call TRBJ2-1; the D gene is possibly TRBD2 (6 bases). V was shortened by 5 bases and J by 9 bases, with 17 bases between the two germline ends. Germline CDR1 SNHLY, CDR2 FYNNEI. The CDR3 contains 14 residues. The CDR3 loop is CASSPRPTSIEQFF. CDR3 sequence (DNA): TGTGCCAGCAGTCCGCGCCCGACTAGTATTGAGCAGTTCTTC.

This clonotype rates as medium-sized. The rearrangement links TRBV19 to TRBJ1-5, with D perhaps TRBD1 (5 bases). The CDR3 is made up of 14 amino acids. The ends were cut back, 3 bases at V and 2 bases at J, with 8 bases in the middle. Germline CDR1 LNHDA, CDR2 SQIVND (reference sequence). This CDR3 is CASSMSRGNQPQHF. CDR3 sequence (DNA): TGTGCCAGTAGTATGTCCAGGGGCAATCAGCCCCAGCATTTT.

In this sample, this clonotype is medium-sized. The CDR3 is CASSLGSPLNEQFF. For the CDR3, the DNA is TGCGCCAGCAGCTTGGGGAGTCCCCTCAATGAGCAGTTCTTC. The chain uses TRBV5-1 and TRBJ2-1; D is uncertain. This CDR3 has 14 residues. Trimming cost V 0 bases and J 6 bases, with 10 bases left between them. Germline V lookup: CDR1 SGHRS, CDR2 YFSETQ.

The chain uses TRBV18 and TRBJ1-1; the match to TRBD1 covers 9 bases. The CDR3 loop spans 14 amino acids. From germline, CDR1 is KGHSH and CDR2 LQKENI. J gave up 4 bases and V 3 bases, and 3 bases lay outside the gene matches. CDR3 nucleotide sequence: TGTGCCAGCTCACCCGGGACAGGGCCCACTGAAGCTTTCTTT. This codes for CASSPGTGPTEAFF. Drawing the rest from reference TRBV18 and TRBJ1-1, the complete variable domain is NAGVMQNPRHLVRRRGQEARLRCSPMKGHSHVYWYRQLPEEGLKFMVYLQKENIIDESGMPKERFSAEFPKEGPSILRIQQVVRGDSAAYFCASSPGTGPTEAFFGQGTRLTVV.

The CDR3: CASSPSSSDTQYF. The CDR3 region has the DNA TGTGCCAGCAGCCCAAGCTCAAGCGATACGCAGTATTTT. The rearrangement uses TRBV27 and TRBJ2-3; D call uncertain. Trimming stripped 6 bases from V and 6 bases from J, with 13 bases between. The germline gives CDR1 MNHEY, CDR2 SMNVEV (reference sequence). This CDR3 comprises 13 residues.

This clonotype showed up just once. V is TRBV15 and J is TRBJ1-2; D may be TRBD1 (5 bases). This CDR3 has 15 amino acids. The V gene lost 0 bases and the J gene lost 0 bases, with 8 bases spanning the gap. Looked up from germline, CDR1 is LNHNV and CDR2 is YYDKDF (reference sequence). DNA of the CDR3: TGTGCCACCAGCAGAGATGGACAACCTAACTATGGCTACACCTTC. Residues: CATSRDGQPNYGYTF.

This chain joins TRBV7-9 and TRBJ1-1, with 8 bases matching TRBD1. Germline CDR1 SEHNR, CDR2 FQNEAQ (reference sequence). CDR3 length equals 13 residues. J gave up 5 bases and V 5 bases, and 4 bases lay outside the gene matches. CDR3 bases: TGTGCCAGCAGCCGAAGACAGGGGACTGAAGCTTTCTTT. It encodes CASSRRQGTEAFF.